The rows below give T cell receptor beta chains drawn from one sample of a study of cytomegalovirus exposure and HLA in healthy donors. Profiling relied on immunoSEQ multiplex PCR, and the TCRdb table lists in-frame clones only, not all of them. Of 100,000 to 150,000 clones listed, about four fifths were seen once; the top ten hold 3.6%. Input material: PBMCs. The receptor source for this set is a woman between 35 and 50 years old in good health and CMV-seropositive. Each CDR3 is given with its conserved first and last residue. D genes are given only for firm matches. Clone size appears in some rows only: once, few, many, or a class for an expanded clone.

d_gene,v_gene,j_gene,abundance,CDR3nt,CDR3aa
.,TRBV2,TRBJ1-2,.,TGTGCCAGCAGTGAAGACTTCATCAGGGGAAAAAAGGATGGCTACACCTTC,CASSEDFIRGKKDGYTF
.,TRBV5-6,TRBJ1-2,few,TGTGCCAGCAGCCCAACCCCCGGGCAACGCGGGGGCTACACCTTC,CASSPTPGQRGGYTF
TRBD2,TRBV4-3,TRBJ2-3,.,TGCGCCAGCAGCCAAGATAGCGGACTAGCTGGTTACACAGATACGCAGTATTTT,CASSQDSGLAGYTDTQYF
.,TRBV4-3,TRBJ1-6,.,TGCGCCAGCAGCCAAGATGTACAGAGCTCCTATAATTCACCCCTCCACTTT,CASSQDVQSSYNSPLHF
.,TRBV28,TRBJ2-1,few,TGTGCCAGCAGTTTTGTAGCTACAAGCCTGGCCTACAATGAGCAGTTCTTC,CASSFVATSLAYNEQFF
TRBD1,TRBV30,TRBJ1-1,.,TGTGCCTGGAACAGGGGACAGAACACTGAAGCTTTCTTT,CAWNRGQNTEAFF
TRBD2,TRBV19,TRBJ2-1,few,TGTGCCAGTAGTATAGTAGGCCTAGCGGGGACTAATGAGCAGTTCTTC,CASSIVGLAGTNEQFF
.,TRBV5-6,TRBJ1-4,.,TGTGCCAGCAGCTGGGGCCTTCCCATGACGACTAATGAAAAACTGTTTTTT,CASSWGLPMTTNEKLFF
TRBD1,TRBV18,TRBJ1-2,.,TGTGCCAGCTCACCCGACAGGGCCGGCTACACCTTC,CASSPDRAGYTF
TRBD1,TRBV4-2,TRBJ1-1,.,TGTGCCAGCAGCGAAAGGACAGGGGGCACTGAAGCTTTCTTT,CASSERTGGTEAFF
.,TRBV18,TRBJ1-3,.,TGTGCCAGCTCACCAACCGGGACTGGTTCAGGCTCTGGAAACACCATATATTTT,CASSPTGTGSGSGNTIYF
.,TRBV5-1,TRBJ2-7,few,TGCGCCAGCCGAGGACTGGTTCCCTACGAGCAGTACTTC,CASRGLVPYEQYF
.,TRBV7-6,TRBJ2-3,once,TGTGCCGTTGGTAAGGGAGCGATGACAGATACGCAGTATTTT,CAVGKGAMTDTQYF
.,TRBV29-1,TRBJ2-3,.,TGCAGCGTTGAGGGGCCGATGGCAGATACGCAGTATTTT,CSVEGPMADTQYF
.,TRBV7-2,TRBJ2-3,.,TGTGCCAGCAGCCCGAGATTTTGGAGCACAGATACGCAGTATTTT,CASSPRFWSTDTQYF
.,TRBV7-2,TRBJ2-5,.,TGTGCCAGCAGCTTTCGGGGTGGCGAGACCCAGTACTTC,CASSFRGGETQYF
.,TRBV30,TRBJ2-1,once,TGTGCCTGGAGTGAGAGTTTTGAGCAGTTCTTC,CAWSESFEQFF
TRBD1,TRBV7-9,TRBJ2-2,.,TGTGCCAGCAGCCGGGGACAGGGGCCCACCGGGGAGCTGTTTTTT,CASSRGQGPTGELFF
.,TRBV4-3,TRBJ1-1,few,TGCGCCAGCAGCCCTTCGTTGAGATCCGCCGGCACTGAAGCTTTCTTT,CASSPSLRSAGTEAFF
TRBD2,TRBV11-3,TRBJ2-3,.,TGTGCCAGCAGACGGACTAGCGGGAGCGTCACAGATACGCAGTATTTT,CASRRTSGSVTDTQYF
TRBD2,TRBV9,TRBJ2-1,.,TGTGCCAGCAGCCAACTACTAGCGGGGTTAGACAATGAGCAGTTCTTC,CASSQLLAGLDNEQFF
.,TRBV27,TRBJ2-7,.,TGTGCCAGCAGATCGACACGGTACTCCTACGAGCAGTACTTC,CASRSTRYSYEQYF